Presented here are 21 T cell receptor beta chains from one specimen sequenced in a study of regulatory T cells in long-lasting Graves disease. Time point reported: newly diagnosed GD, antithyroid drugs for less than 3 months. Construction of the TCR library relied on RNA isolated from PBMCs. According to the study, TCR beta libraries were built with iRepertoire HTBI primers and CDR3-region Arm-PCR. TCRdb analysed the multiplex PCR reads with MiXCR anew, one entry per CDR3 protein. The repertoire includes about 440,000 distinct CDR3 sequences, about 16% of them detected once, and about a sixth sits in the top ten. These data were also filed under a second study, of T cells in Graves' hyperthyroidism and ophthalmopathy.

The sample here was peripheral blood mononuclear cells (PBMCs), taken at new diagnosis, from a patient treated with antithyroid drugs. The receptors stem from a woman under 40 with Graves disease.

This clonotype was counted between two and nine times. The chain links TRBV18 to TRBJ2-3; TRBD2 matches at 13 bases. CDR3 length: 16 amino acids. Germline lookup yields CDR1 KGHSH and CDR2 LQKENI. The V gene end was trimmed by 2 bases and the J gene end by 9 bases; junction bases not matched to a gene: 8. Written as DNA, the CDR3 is TGTGCCAGCTCACCAGGAGGACTAGCGGGAGAGGGGACGCAGTATTTT. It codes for CASSPGGLAGEGTQYF.

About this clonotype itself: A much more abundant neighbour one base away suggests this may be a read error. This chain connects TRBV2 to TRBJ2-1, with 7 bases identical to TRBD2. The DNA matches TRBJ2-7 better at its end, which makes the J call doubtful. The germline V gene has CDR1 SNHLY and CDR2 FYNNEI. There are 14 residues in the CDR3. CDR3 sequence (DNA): TGTGCCCGACGGGAGGAGGGTTACGTATCGGAGCAGTACTTC. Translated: CARREEGYVSEQYF.

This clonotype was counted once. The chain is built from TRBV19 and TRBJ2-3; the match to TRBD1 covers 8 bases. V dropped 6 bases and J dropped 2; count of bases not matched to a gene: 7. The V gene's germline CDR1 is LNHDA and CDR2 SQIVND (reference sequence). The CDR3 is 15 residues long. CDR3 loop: CASRKPGQVTDTQYF. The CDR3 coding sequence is TGTGCCAGTAGGAAGCCGGGACAGGTCACAGATACGCAGTATTTT.

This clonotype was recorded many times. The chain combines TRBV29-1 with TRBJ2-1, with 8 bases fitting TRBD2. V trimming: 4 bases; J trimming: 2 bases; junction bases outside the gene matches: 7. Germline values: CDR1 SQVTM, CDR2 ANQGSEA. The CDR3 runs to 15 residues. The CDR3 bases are TGCAGCGTTGCCCTTACTAGCGGAGCCTACAATGAGCAGTTCTTC. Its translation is CSVALTSGAYNEQFF.

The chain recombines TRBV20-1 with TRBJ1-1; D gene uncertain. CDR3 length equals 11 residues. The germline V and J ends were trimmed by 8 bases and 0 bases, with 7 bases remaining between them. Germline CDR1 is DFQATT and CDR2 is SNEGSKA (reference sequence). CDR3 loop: CSTPLNTEAFF. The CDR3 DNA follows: TGCAGTACGCCTTTGAACACTGAAGCTTTCTTT.

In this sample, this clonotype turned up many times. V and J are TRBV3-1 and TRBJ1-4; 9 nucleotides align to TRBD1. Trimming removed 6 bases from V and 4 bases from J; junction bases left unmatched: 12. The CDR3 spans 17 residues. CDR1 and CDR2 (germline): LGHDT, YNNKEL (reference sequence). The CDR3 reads CASSPRQGVRFNEKLFF. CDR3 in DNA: TGTGCCAGCAGTCCTCGACAGGGGGTGCGGTTTAATGAAAAACTGTTTTTT.

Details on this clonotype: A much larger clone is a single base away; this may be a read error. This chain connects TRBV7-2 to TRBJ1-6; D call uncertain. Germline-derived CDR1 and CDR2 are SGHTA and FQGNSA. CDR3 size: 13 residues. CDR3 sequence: CAGSLGLDSPLHF. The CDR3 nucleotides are TGTGCCGGCAGCTTAGGTCTAGATTCACCCCTCCACTTT.

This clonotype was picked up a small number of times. Here the CDR3 reads CASSLAVYDWNEKLFF. The CDR3 DNA reads TGTGCCAGCAGCTTAGCGGTTTACGATTGGAATGAAAAACTGTTTTTT. The V call is TRBV7-8, the J call TRBJ1-4; D unclear. Looked up from germline, CDR1 is SGHVS and CDR2 is FQNEAQ. Deletions cut 0 bases from V and 5 bases from J, with 13 bases between. The CDR3 loop spans 16 amino acids.

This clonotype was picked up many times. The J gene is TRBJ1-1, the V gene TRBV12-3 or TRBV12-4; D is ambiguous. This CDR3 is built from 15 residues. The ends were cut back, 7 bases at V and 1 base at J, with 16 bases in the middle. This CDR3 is CASKRPLGRNTEAFF. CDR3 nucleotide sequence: TGTGCCAGCAAAAGACCCCTCGGGAGGAACACTGAAGCTTTCTTT.

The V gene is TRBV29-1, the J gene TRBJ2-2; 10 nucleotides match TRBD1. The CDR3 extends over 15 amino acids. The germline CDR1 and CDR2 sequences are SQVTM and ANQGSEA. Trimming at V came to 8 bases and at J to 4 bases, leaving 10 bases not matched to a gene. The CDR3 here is CSQNRGQGSTGELFF. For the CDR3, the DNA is TGCAGCCAAAATAGGGGACAGGGGAGCACCGGGGAGCTGTTTTTT.

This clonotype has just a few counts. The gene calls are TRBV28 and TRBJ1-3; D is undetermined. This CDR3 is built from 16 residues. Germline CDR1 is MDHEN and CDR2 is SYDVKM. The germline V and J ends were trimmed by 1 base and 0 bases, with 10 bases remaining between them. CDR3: CASSLFQDSSGNTIYF. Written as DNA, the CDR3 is TGTGCCAGCAGTTTATTCCAGGATAGCTCTGGAAACACCATATATTTT.

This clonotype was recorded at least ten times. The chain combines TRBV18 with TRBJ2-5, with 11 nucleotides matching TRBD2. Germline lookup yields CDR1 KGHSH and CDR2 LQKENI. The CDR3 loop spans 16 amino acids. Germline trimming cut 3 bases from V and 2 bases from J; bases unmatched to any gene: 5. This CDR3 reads CASSPVVAGGQETQYF. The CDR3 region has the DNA TGTGCCAGCTCACCCGTGGTAGCGGGAGGGCAAGAGACCCAGTACTTC.

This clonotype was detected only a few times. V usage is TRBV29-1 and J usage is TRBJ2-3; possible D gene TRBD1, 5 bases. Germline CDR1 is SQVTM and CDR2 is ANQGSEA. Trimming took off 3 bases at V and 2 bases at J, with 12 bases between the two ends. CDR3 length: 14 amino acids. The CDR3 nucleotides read TGCAGCGTTGACAGGGCCCTCCACACAGATACGCAGTATTTT. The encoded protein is CSVDRALHTDTQYF.

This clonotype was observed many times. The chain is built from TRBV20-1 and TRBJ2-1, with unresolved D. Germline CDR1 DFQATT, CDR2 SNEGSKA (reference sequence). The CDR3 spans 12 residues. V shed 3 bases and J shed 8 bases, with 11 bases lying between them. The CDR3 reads CSASPRVDEQFF. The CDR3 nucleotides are TGCAGTGCTAGCCCAAGAGTCGATGAGCAGTTCTTC.

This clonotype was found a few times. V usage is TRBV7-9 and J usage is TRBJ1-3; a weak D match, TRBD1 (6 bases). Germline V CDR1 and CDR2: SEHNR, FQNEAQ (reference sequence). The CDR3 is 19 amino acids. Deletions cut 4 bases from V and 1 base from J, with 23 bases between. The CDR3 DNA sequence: TGTGCCAGCAGCTCCCGGACAGACTCAACTAGGTTTTCTGGAAACACCATATATTTT. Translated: CASSSRTDSTRFSGNTIYF.

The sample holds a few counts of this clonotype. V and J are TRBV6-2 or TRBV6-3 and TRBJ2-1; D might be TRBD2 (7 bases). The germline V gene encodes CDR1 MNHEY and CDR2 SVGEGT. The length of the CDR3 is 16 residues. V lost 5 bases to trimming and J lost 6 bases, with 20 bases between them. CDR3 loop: CASSGGPGGGFNEQFF. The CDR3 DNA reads TGTGCCAGCAGTGGGGGCCCGGGGGGTGGGTTCAATGAGCAGTTCTTC.

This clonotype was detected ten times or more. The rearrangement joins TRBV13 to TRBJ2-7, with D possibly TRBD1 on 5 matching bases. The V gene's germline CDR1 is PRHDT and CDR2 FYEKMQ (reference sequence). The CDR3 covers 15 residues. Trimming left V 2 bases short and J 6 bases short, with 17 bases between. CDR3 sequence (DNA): TGTGCCAGCAGCTTATATGTCGGAAACCAGGGCGAGCAGTACTTC. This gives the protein CASSLYVGNQGEQYF.

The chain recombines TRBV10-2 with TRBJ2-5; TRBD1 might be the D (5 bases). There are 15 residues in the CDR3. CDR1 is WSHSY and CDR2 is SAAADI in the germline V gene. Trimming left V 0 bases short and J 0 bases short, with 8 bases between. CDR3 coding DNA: TGCGCCAGCAGTGAGTCGGGGCTGAACCAAGAGACCCAGTACTTC. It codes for CASSESGLNQETQYF.

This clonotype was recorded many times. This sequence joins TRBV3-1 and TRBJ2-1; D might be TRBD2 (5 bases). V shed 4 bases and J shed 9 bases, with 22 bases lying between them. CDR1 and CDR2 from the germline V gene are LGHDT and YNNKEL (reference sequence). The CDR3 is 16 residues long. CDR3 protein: CASSPQKGAASAEQFF. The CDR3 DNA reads TGTGCCAGCAGCCCCCAGAAGGGAGCGGCCTCGGCTGAGCAGTTCTTC.

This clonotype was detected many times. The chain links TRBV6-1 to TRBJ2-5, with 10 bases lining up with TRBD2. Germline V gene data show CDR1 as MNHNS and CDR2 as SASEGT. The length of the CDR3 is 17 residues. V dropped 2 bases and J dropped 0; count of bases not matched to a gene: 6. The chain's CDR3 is CASSEIGLAGDQETQYF. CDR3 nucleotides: TGTGCCAGCAGTGAAATCGGGCTAGCGGGAGACCAAGAGACCCAGTACTTC.

The CDR3 reads CATSRSSGQGGEETQYF. Here the CDR3 DNA reads TGTGCCACCAGCAGATCATCTGGACAGGGGGGGGAAGAGACCCAGTACTTC. The chain couples TRBV15 to TRBJ2-5; 10 nucleotides align to TRBD1. Germline V gene data show CDR1 as LNHNV and CDR2 as YYDKDF (reference sequence). The CDR3 has 17 amino acids. J was trimmed by 3 bases and V by 2 bases; bases with no gene match: 9.